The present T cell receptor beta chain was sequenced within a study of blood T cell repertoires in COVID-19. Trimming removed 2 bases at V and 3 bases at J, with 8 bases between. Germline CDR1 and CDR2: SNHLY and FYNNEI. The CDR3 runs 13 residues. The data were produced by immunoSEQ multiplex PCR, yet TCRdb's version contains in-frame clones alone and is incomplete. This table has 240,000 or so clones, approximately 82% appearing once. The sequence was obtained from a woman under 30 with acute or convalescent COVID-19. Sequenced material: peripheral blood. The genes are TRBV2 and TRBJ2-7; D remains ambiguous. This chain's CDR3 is CASSESAVYEQYF. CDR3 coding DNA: TGTGCCAGCAGTGAATCGGCGGTCTACGAGCAGTACTTC.